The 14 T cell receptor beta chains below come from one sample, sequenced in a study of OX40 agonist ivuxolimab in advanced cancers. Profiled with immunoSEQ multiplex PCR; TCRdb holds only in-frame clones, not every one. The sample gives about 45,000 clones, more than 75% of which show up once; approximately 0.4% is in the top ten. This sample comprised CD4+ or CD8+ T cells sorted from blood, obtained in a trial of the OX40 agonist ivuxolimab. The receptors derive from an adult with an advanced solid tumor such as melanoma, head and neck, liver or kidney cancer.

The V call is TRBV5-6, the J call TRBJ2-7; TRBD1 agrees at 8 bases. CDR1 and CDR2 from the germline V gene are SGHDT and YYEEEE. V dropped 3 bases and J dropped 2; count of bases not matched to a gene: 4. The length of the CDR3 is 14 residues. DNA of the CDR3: TGTGCCAGCAGCTATGACAGGGGACCCTACGAGCAGTACTTC. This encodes CASSYDRGPYEQYF. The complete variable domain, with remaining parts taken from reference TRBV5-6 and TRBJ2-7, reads DAGVTQSPTHLIKTRGQQVTLRCSPKSGHDTVSWYQQALGQGPQFIFQYYEEEERQRGNFPDRFSGHQFPNYSSELNVNALLLGDSALYLCASSYDRGPYEQYFGPGTRLTVT.

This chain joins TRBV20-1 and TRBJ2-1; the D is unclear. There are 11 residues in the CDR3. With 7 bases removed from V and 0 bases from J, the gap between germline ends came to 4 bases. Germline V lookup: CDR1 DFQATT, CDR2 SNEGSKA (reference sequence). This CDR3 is CSVGSYNEQFF. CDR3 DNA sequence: TGCAGTGTAGGCTCCTACAATGAGCAGTTCTTC.

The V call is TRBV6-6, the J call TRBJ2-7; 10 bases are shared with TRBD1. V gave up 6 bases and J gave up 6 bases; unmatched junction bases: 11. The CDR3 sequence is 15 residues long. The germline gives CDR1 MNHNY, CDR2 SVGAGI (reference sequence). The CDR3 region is CASSRTGGDFGEQYF. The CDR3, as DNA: TGTGCCAGCAGCCGGACAGGGGGGGACTTCGGCGAGCAGTACTTC.

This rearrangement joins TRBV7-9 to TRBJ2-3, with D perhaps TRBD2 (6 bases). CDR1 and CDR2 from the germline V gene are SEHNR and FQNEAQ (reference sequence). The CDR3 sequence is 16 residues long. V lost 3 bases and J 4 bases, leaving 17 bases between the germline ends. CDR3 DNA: TGTGCCAGCAGCTTCCCCCCCGGAGGGAGACCAGATACGCAGTATTTT. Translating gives CASSFPPGGRPDTQYF.

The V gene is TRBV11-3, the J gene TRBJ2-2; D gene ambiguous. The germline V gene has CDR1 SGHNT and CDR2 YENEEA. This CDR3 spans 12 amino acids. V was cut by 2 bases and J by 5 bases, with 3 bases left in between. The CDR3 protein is CASSLITGELFF. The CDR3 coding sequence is TGTGCCAGCAGCTTAATTACCGGGGAGCTGTTTTTT. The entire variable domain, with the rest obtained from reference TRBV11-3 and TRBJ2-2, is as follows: EAGVVQSPRYKIIEKKQPVAFWCNPISGHNTLYWYLQNLGQGPELLIRYENEEAVDDSQLPKDRFSAERLKGVDSTLKIQPAELGDSAVYLCASSLITGELFFGEGSRLTVL.

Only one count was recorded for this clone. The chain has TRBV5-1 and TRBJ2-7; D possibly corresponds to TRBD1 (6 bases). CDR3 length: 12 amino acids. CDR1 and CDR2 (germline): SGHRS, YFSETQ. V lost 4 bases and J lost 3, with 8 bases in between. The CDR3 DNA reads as TGCGCCAGCAGCGCACAGGGCTACGAGCAGTACTTC. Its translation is CASSAQGYEQYF.

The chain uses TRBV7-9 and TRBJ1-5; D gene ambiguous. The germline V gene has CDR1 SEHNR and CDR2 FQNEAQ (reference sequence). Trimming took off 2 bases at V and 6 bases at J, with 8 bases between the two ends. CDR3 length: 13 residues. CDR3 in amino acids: CASSLFEGQPQHF. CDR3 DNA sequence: TGTGCCAGCAGCTTATTTGAGGGTCAGCCCCAGCATTTT.

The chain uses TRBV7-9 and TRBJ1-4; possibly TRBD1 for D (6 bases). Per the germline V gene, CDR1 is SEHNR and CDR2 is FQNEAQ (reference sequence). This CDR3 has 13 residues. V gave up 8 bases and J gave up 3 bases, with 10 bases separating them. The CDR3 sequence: CASWEGANEKLFF. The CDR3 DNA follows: TGTGCCAGCTGGGAGGGGGCTAATGAAAAACTGTTTTTT.

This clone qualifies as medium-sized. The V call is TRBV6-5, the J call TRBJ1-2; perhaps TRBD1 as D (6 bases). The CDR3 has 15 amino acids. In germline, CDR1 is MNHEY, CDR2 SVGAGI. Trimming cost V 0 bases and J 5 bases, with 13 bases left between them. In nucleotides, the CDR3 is TGTGCCAGCAGTTACTCGAACAGGGCGGGGTATGGCTACACCTTC. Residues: CASSYSNRAGYGYTF.

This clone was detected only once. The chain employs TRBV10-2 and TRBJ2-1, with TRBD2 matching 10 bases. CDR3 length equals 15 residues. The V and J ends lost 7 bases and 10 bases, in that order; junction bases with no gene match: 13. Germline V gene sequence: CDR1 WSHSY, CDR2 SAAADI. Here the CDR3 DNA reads TGCGCCAGCACTCTAGCGGGAGAGCCCTTAGTGGAGCAGTTCTTC. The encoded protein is CASTLAGEPLVEQFF.

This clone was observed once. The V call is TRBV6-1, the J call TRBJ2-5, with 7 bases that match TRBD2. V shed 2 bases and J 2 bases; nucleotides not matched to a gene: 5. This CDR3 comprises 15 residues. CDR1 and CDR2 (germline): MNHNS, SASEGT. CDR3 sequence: CASSELTSAQETQYF. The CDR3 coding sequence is TGTGCCAGCAGTGAACTAACTAGCGCACAAGAGACCCAGTACTTC.

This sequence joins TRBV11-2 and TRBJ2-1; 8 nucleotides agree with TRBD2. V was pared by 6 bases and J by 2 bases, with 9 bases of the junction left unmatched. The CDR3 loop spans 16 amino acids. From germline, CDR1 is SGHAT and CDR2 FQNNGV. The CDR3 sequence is CASSLAGGYTYNEQFF. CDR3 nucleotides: TGTGCCAGCAGTCTGGCGGGGGGCTACACCTACAATGAGCAGTTCTTC.

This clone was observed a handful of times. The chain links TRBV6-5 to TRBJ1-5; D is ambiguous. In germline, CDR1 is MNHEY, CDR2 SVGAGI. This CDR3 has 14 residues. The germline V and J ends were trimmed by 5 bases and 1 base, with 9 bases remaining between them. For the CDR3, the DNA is TGTGCCAGCAGTCGTTTCGGCAGCAATCAGCCCCAGCATTTT. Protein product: CASSRFGSNQPQHF.

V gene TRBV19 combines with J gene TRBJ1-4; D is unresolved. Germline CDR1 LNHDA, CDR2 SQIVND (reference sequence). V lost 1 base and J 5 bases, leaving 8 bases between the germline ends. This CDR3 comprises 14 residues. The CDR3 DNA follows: TGTGCCAGTAGTATAGGTCATGCCAATGAAAAACTGTTTTTT. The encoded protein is CASSIGHANEKLFF.